This is a list of T cell receptor beta chains from one sample in a study of shared clonotypes between healthy human individuals. The table came from immunoSEQ multiplex PCR; TCRdb's copy has only in-frame clones and leaves some out. The sample lists some 1.1 million clones; 70% to 85% were seen once. The sample comprised memory CD4+ T cells from PBMCs. These receptors all stem from a man aged 18-30 years in good health. Some clones in this sample may be carry-over from other donors' samples. The CDR3 runs from the conserved cysteine through the conserved F or W. The D gene is left open where the match is weak. Part of the rows lack a size; the others show once, few, many or a class for expanded clones.

D	size	V	length	J	DNA	CDR3
NA	once	TRBV18	14	TRBJ2-7	TGTGCCAGCTCGCCGAAGGCCAGGGACTACGAGCAGTACTTC	CASSPKARDYEQYF
NA	NA	TRBV30	13	TRBJ1-3	TGTGCCTGGGCCATGGGGTCTGGAAACACCATATATTTT	CAWAMGSGNTIYF
NA	many	TRBV2	16	TRBJ2-4	TGTGCCAGCAGTCCTCGACAGATTTTAGCCAAAAACATTCAGTACTTC	CASSPRQILAKNIQYF
NA	NA	TRBV7-8	15	TRBJ1-1	TGTGCCAGCAGCTTAGTACAGGGCGGAGACACTGAAGCTTTCTTT	CASSLVQGGDTEAFF
TRBD2	NA	TRBV5-1	17	TRBJ2-5	TGCGCCAGCAGCTTAGCAAGACTAGCGGGAGGGCAAGAGACCCAGTACTTC	CASSLARLAGGQETQYF
NA	NA	TRBV28	13	TRBJ1-4	TGTGCCAGCAGATCCGGCTTTGAGGAAAAACTGTTTTTT	CASRSGFEEKLFF
NA	NA	TRBV19	16	TRBJ1-5	TGTGCCAGTAGTATAACTGGGGGGCGAAGCAATCAGCCCCAGCATTTT	CASSITGGRSNQPQHF
NA	NA	TRBV6-4	15	TRBJ2-6	TGTGCCAGCAGTGACTCACAGGGTGGGGCCAACGTCCTGACTTTC	CASSDSQGGANVLTF
TRBD1	NA	TRBV28	15	TRBJ2-7	TGTGCCAGCAGACGCGGACAGGGGTTTTCCTACGAGCAGTACTTC	CASRRGQGFSYEQYF
NA	NA	TRBV7-2	17	TRBJ1-2	TGTGCCAGCAGCCAAGATCCAGGATTTTTCCAAGTCAATGGCTACACCTTC	CASSQDPGFFQVNGYTF
NA	NA	TRBV30	13	TRBJ1-6	TGTGCCTGGAGTTGGGAGGGTAATTCACCCCTCCACTTT	CAWSWEGNSPLHF
NA	few	TRBV2	13	TRBJ1-2	TGTGCCAGCAGTGAAGGAAGAGGGGATGGCTACACCTTC	CASSEGRGDGYTF
NA	NA	TRBV7-2	16	TRBJ2-1	TGTGCCAGCAGCCCCGGACGGGGGCAGGGATACAATGAGCAGTTCTTC	CASSPGRGQGYNEQFF
NA	few	TRBV14	13	TRBJ2-7	TGTGCCAGACCCACTAGGGGTTCCTACGAGCAGTACTTC	CARPTRGSYEQYF
NA	few	TRBV5-8	12	TRBJ1-5	TGTGCCAGCAGCTGGGGGGCCCAGCCCCAGCATTTT	CASSWGAQPQHF